A selection of T cell receptor beta chains follows, all from one sample in a study of response to subunit inactivated influenza vaccine. A single record per CDR3 protein comes from TCRdb applying MiXCR to the RT-PCR reads. The data contain 500,000 to 600,000 distinct CDR3 sequences, around 11% of them singletons. Specimen: PBMCs from blood, collected on the day of vaccination. Every receptor here comes from a man aged 50-60 years who received an inactivated influenza vaccine. CDR3s include the opening cysteine and the closing phenylalanine or tryptophan. The order of the fields is clone size, J gene, V gene, CDR3 protein. Clone size is given for some rows only: seen once, a few or many times, or a class if the clone is expanded.

clone size: many; J gene: TRBJ1-1; V gene: TRBV7-2; CDR3 protein: CASSSVHGVNTEAFF
clone size: few; J gene: TRBJ2-1; V gene: TRBV10-3; CDR3 protein: CAISIDRANEQFF
clone size: -; J gene: TRBJ2-7; V gene: TRBV28; CDR3 protein: CASRSDRATYEQYF
clone size: -; J gene: TRBJ1-5; V gene: TRBV11-2; CDR3 protein: CASSLGTNQPQHF
clone size: -; J gene: TRBJ2-2; V gene: TRBV7-8; CDR3 protein: CASSLLAAGPLDAELFF
clone size: -; J gene: TRBJ1-1; V gene: TRBV5-1; CDR3 protein: CASSLADRASDEAFF
clone size: few; J gene: TRBJ2-4; V gene: TRBV20-1; CDR3 protein: CSAYSGAHRGNIQYF
clone size: many; J gene: TRBJ2-1; V gene: TRBV4-1; CDR3 protein: CASSQDSSVGYNEQFF
clone size: -; J gene: TRBJ2-3; V gene: TRBV20-1; CDR3 protein: CSAGGLAGAGDTQYF
clone size: few; J gene: TRBJ2-7; V gene: TRBV11-2; CDR3 protein: CASREPGRAPYEQYF
clone size: few; J gene: TRBJ2-1; V gene: TRBV6-2/TRBV6-3; CDR3 protein: CASSRGQGTYNEQFF
clone size: -; J gene: TRBJ2-2; V gene: TRBV7-9; CDR3 protein: CASSFPDRGAGELFF
clone size: few; J gene: TRBJ1-3; V gene: TRBV11-2; CDR3 protein: CASSRIRRRGSSSGNTIYF
clone size: -; J gene: TRBJ2-7; V gene: TRBV7-6; CDR3 protein: CASSSEDRVRYYEQYF
clone size: -; J gene: TRBJ2-5; V gene: TRBV5-1; CDR3 protein: CASSLTADGAQYF
clone size: many; J gene: TRBJ1-2; V gene: TRBV12-3/TRBV12-4; CDR3 protein: CASSLSGNYGYTF
clone size: -; J gene: TRBJ2-5; V gene: TRBV4-2; CDR3 protein: CASSRGLLGTLWGGQETQYF
clone size: -; J gene: TRBJ2-1; V gene: TRBV28; CDR3 protein: CASSSIKFRDRGHFEQFF
clone size: few; J gene: TRBJ2-5; V gene: TRBV27; CDR3 protein: CASSFGGQETTQYF
clone size: -; J gene: TRBJ2-1; V gene: TRBV20-1; CDR3 protein: CCARVGTSGYNEQFF
clone size: few; J gene: TRBJ2-1; V gene: TRBV15; CDR3 protein: CATSRADRYNEQFF
clone size: -; J gene: TRBJ2-5; V gene: TRBV5-1; CDR3 protein: CASSLATAHQETQYF
clone size: -; J gene: TRBJ1-1; V gene: TRBV7-2; CDR3 protein: CASSWKDTEAFF
clone size: many; J gene: TRBJ2-1; V gene: TRBV10-3; CDR3 protein: CAISGLAGGIGTEQFF
clone size: many; J gene: TRBJ2-3; V gene: TRBV5-1; CDR3 protein: CASSLDEGRADTQYF
clone size: -; J gene: TRBJ2-7; V gene: TRBV27; CDR3 protein: CASRATLAGAYEQYF
clone size: -; J gene: TRBJ2-5; V gene: TRBV5-1; CDR3 protein: CASSLDGGRASGETQYF
clone size: few; J gene: TRBJ1-2; V gene: TRBV7-9; CDR3 protein: CASSLEELGTYGYTF